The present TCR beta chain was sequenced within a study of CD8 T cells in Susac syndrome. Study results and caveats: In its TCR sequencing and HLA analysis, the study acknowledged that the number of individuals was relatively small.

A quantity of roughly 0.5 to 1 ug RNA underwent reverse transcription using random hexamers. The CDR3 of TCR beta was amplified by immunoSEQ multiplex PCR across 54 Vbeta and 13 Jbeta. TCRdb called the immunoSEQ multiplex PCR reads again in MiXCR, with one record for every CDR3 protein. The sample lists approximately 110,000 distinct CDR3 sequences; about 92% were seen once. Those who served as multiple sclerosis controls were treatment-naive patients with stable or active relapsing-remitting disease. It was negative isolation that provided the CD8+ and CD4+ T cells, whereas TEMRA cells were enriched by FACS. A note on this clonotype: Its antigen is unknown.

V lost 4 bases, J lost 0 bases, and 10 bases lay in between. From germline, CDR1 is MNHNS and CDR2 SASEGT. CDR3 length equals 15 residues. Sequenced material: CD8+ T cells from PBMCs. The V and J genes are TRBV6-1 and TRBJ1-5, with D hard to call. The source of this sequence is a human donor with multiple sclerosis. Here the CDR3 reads CASSALGNSNQPQHF. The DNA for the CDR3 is TGTGCCAGCAGTGCGTTAGGGAATAGCAATCAGCCCCAGCATTTT.